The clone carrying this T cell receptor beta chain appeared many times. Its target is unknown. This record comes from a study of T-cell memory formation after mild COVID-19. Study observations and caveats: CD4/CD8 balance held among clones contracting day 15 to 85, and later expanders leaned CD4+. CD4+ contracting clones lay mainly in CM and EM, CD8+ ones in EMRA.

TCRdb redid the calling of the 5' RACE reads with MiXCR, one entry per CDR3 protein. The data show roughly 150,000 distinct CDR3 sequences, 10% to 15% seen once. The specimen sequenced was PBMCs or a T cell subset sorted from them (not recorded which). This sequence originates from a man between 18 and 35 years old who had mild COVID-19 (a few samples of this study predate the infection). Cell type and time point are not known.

CDR3 DNA sequence: TGCAGTGCTGGGGACAGGAAAGAGACCCAGTACTTC. It translates to CSAGDRKETQYF. V gene TRBV20-1 combines with J gene TRBJ2-5; 8 nucleotides line up with TRBD1. The CDR3 spans 12 residues. V shed 5 bases and J 3 bases; nucleotides not matched to a gene: 2. Germline V lookup: CDR1 DFQATT, CDR2 SNEGSKA (reference sequence).